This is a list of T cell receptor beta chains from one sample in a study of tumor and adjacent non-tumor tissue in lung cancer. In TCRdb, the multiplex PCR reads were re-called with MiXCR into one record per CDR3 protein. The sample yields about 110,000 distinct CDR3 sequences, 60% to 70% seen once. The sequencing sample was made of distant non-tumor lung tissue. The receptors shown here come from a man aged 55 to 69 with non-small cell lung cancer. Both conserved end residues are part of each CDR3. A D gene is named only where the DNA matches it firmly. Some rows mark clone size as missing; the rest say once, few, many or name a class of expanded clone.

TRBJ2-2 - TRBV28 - TGTGCCAGCACCTCCGAGGGGAAAATGAACACCGGGGAGCTGTTTTTT CASTSEGKMNTGELFF
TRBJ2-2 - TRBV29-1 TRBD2 TGCAGCGTTGAAAGGTCTGGGACTAGCGGGATCGGAAGCGGGGAACTGTTTTTT CSVERSGTSGIGSGELFF
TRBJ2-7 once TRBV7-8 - TGTGCCAGCAGCTTAGAACTAGTGAGAAGTCCTAGCGAGCAGTACTTC CASSLELVRSPSEQYF
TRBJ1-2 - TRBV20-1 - TGCAGTGCTAAAACCGGGACGGTAGGCTACGCCTTC CSAKTGTVGYAF
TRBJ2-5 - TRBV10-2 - TGCGCCAGAAGTGGTAGCAGGACCAGAGAGACCCAGTACTTC CARSGSRTRETQYF
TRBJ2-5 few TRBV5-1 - TGCGCCAGCAGCTTGGATGAGGGGGAAGGGACCCAGTACTTC CASSLDEGEGTQYF
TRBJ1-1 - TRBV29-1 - TGCAGCTTTGCCTACAGAGTGAACACAGAAGCTTTCTTT CSFAYRVNTEAFF
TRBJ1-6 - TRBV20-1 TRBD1 TGCAGTGCTAGCGCGACAGGGAATAATTCACCCCTCCACTTT CSASATGNNSPLHF
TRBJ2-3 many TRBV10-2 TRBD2 TGCGCCAGCAAAACTAGCGGGAGGGCCGTAGATACGCAGTATTTT CASKTSGRAVDTQYF
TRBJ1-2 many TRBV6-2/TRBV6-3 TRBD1 TGTGCCAGCAGTTACTCGAGTACCGCAGGGGGCCATGGCTACACCTTC CASSYSSTAGGHGYTF
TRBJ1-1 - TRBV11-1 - TGTGCCAGCACCCGGTCACTGAACACTGGAGCTTTCTTT CASTRSLNTGAFF
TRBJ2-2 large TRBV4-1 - TGCGCCAGCAGCCAAGGGCAAGGACCCGCCGCCGGGGAGCTGTTTTTT CASSQGQGPAAGELFF
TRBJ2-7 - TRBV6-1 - TGTGCCAGCAGAGGGGACAGCGGGGACGAGCAGTGCTTT CASRGDSGDEQCF
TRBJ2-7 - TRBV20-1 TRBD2 TGCAGTGCTAGAGACCCCTACACTAGCGGGGACTACAATGAGCAGTACTTC CSARDPYTSGDYNEQYF
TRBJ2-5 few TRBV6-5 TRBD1 TGTGTCAGCAGTCTGACAGGGAATCAAGAGACCCAGTACTTC CVSSLTGNQETQYF
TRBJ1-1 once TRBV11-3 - TGTGCCAGCAGCTTCAAGGCGGAGTGTTTGAAAGTGAAGGCTTTCTTT CASSFKAECLKVKAFF
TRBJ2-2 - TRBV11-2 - TGTGCTAGCAGCTCAGGACAAGACACCCGGGAGCTGTTTTTT CASSSGQDTRELFF
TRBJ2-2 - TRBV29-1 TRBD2 TGCAGCGTGTACGGAACTAGCGGAATGAACACCGGGGGGCTGTTTTTT CSVYGTSGMNTGGLFF
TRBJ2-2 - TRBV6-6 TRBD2 TGTGCCAGCAGTCCCGGACTAGCGGGCCACCCTTCCGGGGAGCTGGTTTTT CASSPGLAGHPSGELVF
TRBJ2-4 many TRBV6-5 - TGTGCCAGCAGCCCAAAAAACGGGGCCAAAAACATTCAGTACTTC CASSPKNGAKNIQYF
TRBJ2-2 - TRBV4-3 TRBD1 TGCGCCAACAACCAGGTTCAGGGGGCGAGCACCGGGGAGCTGTTTTTT CANNQVQGASTGELFF
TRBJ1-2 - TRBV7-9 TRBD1 TGTGCCAGCAGCTTAGTGGGGACAGTCACTAACTATGGCTACACCTTC CASSLVGTVTNYGYTF
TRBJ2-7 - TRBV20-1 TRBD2 TGCGGGGTTAGTTCGGGGACTAGCTGGTTACCCTACGAGCAGTACTTC CGVSSGTSWLPYEQYF
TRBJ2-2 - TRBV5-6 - TGTGCCAGCAGCCAAACAAGAACCAGCACAGGGGAGCTGTTTTTT CASSQTRTSTGELFF
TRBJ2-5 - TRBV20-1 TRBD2 TGCAGTGGAACCCGACTAGCGGGAGAAGAGACCCAGTACTTC CSGTRLAGEETQYF
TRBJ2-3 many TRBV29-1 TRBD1 TGCAGCGCCGGACAGGGGGCCCAACCTAGCACAGATACGCAGTATTTT CSAGQGAQPSTDTQYF
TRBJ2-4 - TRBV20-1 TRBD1 TGCAGCCCTAGTTGGGACAGGGGTTCCCCCAAAAACATTCAGTACTTC CSPSWDRGSPKNIQYF
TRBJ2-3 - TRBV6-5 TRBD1 TGTGCCAGCAGTTATGGACAGGTACTACGGACAAATTCGCAGTATTTT CASSYGQVLRTNSQYF
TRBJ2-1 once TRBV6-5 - TGTGCCAGCAGTTACGGGGGAGAGGATACCAATGAGCAGTTCTTC CASSYGGEDTNEQFF
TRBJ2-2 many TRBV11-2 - TGTGCCAGCAGCCGGGGGCCTAACACCGGGGAGCTGTTTTTT CASSRGPNTGELFF
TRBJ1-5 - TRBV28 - TGTGTCAGCAGTTTATTGATTTTGGGCAGTACCAATAGCAATCAGCCCCGGCATTTT CVSSLLILGSTNSNQPRHF
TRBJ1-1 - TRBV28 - TGTGCCAGCAGCGACCAGGACACTGAAGCTTTCTTT CASSDQDTEAFF
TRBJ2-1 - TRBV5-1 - TGCGCCAGCAGCCCGGGAGTAGGATCCTACAATGAGCAGTTCTTC CASSPGVGSYNEQFF
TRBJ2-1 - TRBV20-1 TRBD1 TGCAGTGCCCGGACAGGGAGCGATGAGCAGTTCTTC CSARTGSDEQFF
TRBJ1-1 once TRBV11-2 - TGTGCCAGCAGCCTAAAGTGTGGGGGCGTCACTGAAGCTTTCTTT CASSLKCGGVTEAFF
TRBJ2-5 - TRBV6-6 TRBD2 TGTGCCTGCAGTTATCAAGGTATTAAGGCGGGAGTCCAAGAGACCCAGTACTTC CACSYQGIKAGVQETQYF
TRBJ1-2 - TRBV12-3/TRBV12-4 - TGTGCCAGCAGTTTGGGTCAGGGCGGTGGCTACACCTTC CASSLGQGGGYTF
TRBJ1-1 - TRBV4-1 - TGCGCCAACAGTGGGCCAGACAACATTGAAGCTTTCTTT CANSGPDNIEAFF
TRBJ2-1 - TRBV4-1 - TGCGCCAGCAGCTTGCCAGACCGTTCCTCCTACAATGAGCAGTTCTTC CASSLPDRSSYNEQFF
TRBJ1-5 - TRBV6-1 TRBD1 TGTGCCAGCAGTGAAGGCACGACAGGGTATAGCAATCATCCCCAGCATTTT CASSEGTTGYSNHPQHF